The 20 T cell receptor beta chains below all came from one sample that was sequenced in a study of beta chain features in type 1 diabetes. Expressed TCRB transcripts were sequenced because the entire RNA isolate underwent reverse transcription. Clones were read by immunoSEQ multiplex PCR, and TCRdb kept only the in-frame ones, dropping some. The sample comprises hundreds of thousands of clones, 11% to 15% of which are singletons, and 0.035% to 0.045% rests with the top ten. General observations from the study: For Type 1 diabetes patients, all four CD4+ subsets carried TCRB CDR3s that were moderately but significantly shorter.

Antigen specificity for these receptors is unknown. Material for sequencing was naive CD4+ T cells from blood. These receptors came from a man between 18 and 29 years old with type 1 diabetes.

This clone has just a few counts. This chain uses TRBV7-9 with TRBJ2-1; possibly TRBD2 for D (7 bases). The CDR3 loop spans 18 amino acids. Germline V gives CDR1 SEHNR, CDR2 FQNEAQ (reference sequence). V lost 4 bases, J lost 0 bases, and 19 bases lay in between. The CDR3, as DNA: TGTGCCAGCAGCTCCAGCCAGGGGCGGGGGAGCTCCTACAATGAGCAGTTCTTC. Protein sequence: CASSSSQGRGSSYNEQFF.

CDR3 nucleotides: TGTGCCATCAGTGAGTCCTTAGGGACTAACTATGGCTACACCTTC. Translating it yields CAISESLGTNYGYTF. V gene TRBV10-3 combines with J gene TRBJ1-2; no clear D. The CDR3 runs 15 residues. V was trimmed by 0 bases and J by 0 bases, leaving 8 bases between them. Germline CDR1 ENHRY, CDR2 SYGVKD.

The chain combines TRBV7-2 with TRBJ2-1, with 7 bases aligning to TRBD2. This CDR3 has 15 residues. V gave up 3 bases and J gave up 4 bases; unmatched junction bases: 6. The germline V gene has CDR1 SGHTA and CDR2 FQGNSA. The chain's CDR3 is CASSFRLAGYNEQFF. In DNA form, the CDR3 reads TGTGCCAGCAGCTTTAGGTTAGCGGGTTACAATGAGCAGTTCTTC.

The V gene is TRBV5-1, the J gene TRBJ2-6; perhaps TRBD1 as D (5 bases). Germline lookup yields CDR1 SGHRS and CDR2 YFSETQ. The CDR3 contains 16 residues. V was clipped by 3 bases and J by 0 bases, with 10 bases between them. CDR3 region: CASSSSDISGANVLTF. The CDR3 DNA is TGCGCCAGCAGCTCCTCGGACATCTCTGGGGCCAACGTCCTGACTTTC.

This clone occurred a few times. The J gene is TRBJ1-1, the V gene TRBV6-6; the D gene is possibly TRBD1 (5 bases). CDR1 MNHNY and CDR2 SVGAGI come from the germline V gene (reference sequence). This CDR3 contains 15 residues. The V gene lost 6 bases and the J gene lost 0 bases, with 14 bases spanning the gap. The CDR3 DNA reads TGTGCCAGCAGCCCTACAGGCGGGATGAACACTGAAGCTTTCTTT. This encodes CASSPTGGMNTEAFF.

The chain uses TRBV6-5 and TRBJ2-7, with D possibly TRBD1 on 5 matching bases. The CDR3 totals 15 residues. V shed 2 bases and J shed 7 bases, with 18 bases lying between them. From germline, CDR1 is MNHEY and CDR2 SVGAGI. The CDR3 DNA reads TGTGCCAGCAGTTACCAGGGAAGGGGTCCGGGTGAGCAGTACTTC. Translation gives CASSYQGRGPGEQYF.

This clone turned up a few times. The rearrangement joins TRBV28 to TRBJ2-2; perhaps TRBD1 as D (6 bases). In germline, CDR1 is MDHEN, CDR2 SYDVKM. CDR3 length: 15 amino acids. Between the trimmed V and J ends, which lost 2 bases and 1 base, there was a span of 8 bases. CDR3 sequence (DNA): TGTGCCAGCAGTTTAACGGGACAGAACACCGGGGAGCTGTTTTTT. Its protein is CASSLTGQNTGELFF.

This clone showed up just a few times. The chain combines TRBV18 with TRBJ2-5, with D unclear. CDR1 is KGHSH, CDR2 LQKENI, per germline. Trimming shortened V by 0 bases and J by 1 base, and 9 bases separated the two germline ends. This CDR3 region has 15 residues. CDR3 residues: CASSPPRPGQETQYF. Here the CDR3 DNA reads TGTGCCAGCTCACCACCCCGGCCCGGCCAAGAGACCCAGTACTTC.

This clone appeared a few times. The chain links TRBV18 to TRBJ1-2, with D possibly TRBD1 on 5 matching bases. Per the germline V gene, CDR1 is KGHSH and CDR2 is LQKENI. Trimming cost V 8 bases and J 4 bases, with 17 bases left between them. This CDR3 is 14 amino acids long. This CDR3 reads CASGSDQGLYGYTF. DNA for the CDR3: TGTGCCAGCGGCAGTGATCAGGGACTCTATGGCTACACCTTC. Combining the CDR3 with reference TRBV18 and TRBJ1-2 gives the whole variable domain NAGVMQNPRHLVRRRGQEARLRCSPMKGHSHVYWYRQLPEEGLKFMVYLQKENIIDESGMPKERFSAEFPKEGPSILRIQQVVRGDSAAYFCASGSDQGLYGYTFGSGTRLTVV.

Only a few counts were recorded for this clone. The gene calls are TRBV30 and TRBJ1-1; 7 nucleotides agree with TRBD1. Germline V gives CDR1 GTSNPN, CDR2 SVGIG (reference sequence). J was trimmed by 11 bases and V by 7 bases; bases with no gene match: 19. The CDR3 contains 14 residues. CDR3 in amino acids: CASSPSQGPQGAFF. CDR3 DNA: TGTGCCTCATCCCCCTCACAGGGGCCGCAGGGGGCTTTCTTT. The whole variable domain, remainder taken from reference TRBV30 and TRBJ1-1, is SQTIHQWPATLVQPVGSPLSLECTVEGTSNPNLYWYRQAAGRGLQLLFYSVGIGQISSEVPQNLSASRPQDRQFILSSKKLLLSDSGFYLCASSPSQGPQGAFFGQGTRLTVV.

This rearrangement joins TRBV5-1 to TRBJ2-7, with 10 bases lining up with TRBD2. Germline CDR1 reads SGHRS; CDR2 reads YFSETQ. CDR3 length: 15 amino acids. Germline trimming cut 4 bases from V and 3 bases from J; bases unmatched to any gene: 7. CDR3 residues: CASSQLAGPLYEQYF. CDR3 coding DNA: TGCGCCAGCAGCCAACTAGCGGGACCCCTCTACGAGCAGTACTTC. Full variable domain (remainder filled in from reference TRBV5-1 and TRBJ2-7): KAGVTQTPRYLIKTRGQQVTLSCSPISGHRSVSWYQQTPGQGLQFLFEYFSETQRNKGNFPGRFSGRQFSNSRSEMNVSTLELGDSALYLCASSQLAGPLYEQYFGPGTRLTVT.

This sequence joins TRBV5-1 and TRBJ1-1, with a weak D call TRBD1 (6 bases). The CDR3 runs to 15 residues. Trimming pared 3 bases from V and 2 bases from J, leaving 14 bases between. Germline CDR1 is SGHRS and CDR2 is YFSETQ. CDR3 sequence reads: CASSWTEGGNTEAFF. Written as DNA, the CDR3 is TGCGCCAGCAGCTGGACCGAAGGGGGTAACACTGAAGCTTTCTTT.

This clone was recorded a few times. This chain links TRBV25-1 with TRBJ2-1; TRBD1 aligns across 7 bases. The ends lost 6 bases at V and 7 bases at J; junction bases unmatched: 12. CDR3 length equals 15 residues. CDR1 and CDR2 from the germline V gene are MGHDK and SYGVNS. The CDR3 loop is CASSLTGTTRNEQFF. The CDR3 coding sequence is TGTGCCAGCAGCTTGACAGGGACGACACGAAATGAGCAGTTCTTC.

The chain uses TRBV5-1 and TRBJ2-7; unclear D gene. V lost 0 bases, J lost 5 bases, and 6 bases lay in between. CDR3 size: 12 residues. Germline V lookup: CDR1 SGHRS, CDR2 YFSETQ. The CDR3 DNA reads TGCGCCAGCAGCTTGGTTCCCCACGAGCAGTACTTC. Its protein product is CASSLVPHEQYF.

This clone turned up a few times. The chain has TRBV29-1 and TRBJ2-3; 7 bases are a match to TRBD1. V trimming: 6 bases; J trimming: 0 bases; junction bases outside the gene matches: 6. The germline V gene encodes CDR1 SQVTM and CDR2 ANQGSEA. This CDR3 has 14 residues. CDR3 in amino acids: CSVAGTASTDTQYF. CDR3 sequence (DNA): TGCAGCGTGGCCGGGACAGCTAGCACAGATACGCAGTATTTT.

The rearrangement joins TRBV4-1 to TRBJ1-4; 7 bases line up with TRBD1. Germline CDR1 and CDR2: MGHRA and YSYEKL. The ends lost 2 bases at V and 10 bases at J; junction bases unmatched: 16. This CDR3 is built from 17 residues. In DNA form, the CDR3 reads TGCGCCAGCAGCCAACCTCGACAGGGCAAAGCTGAGAGAAAACTGTTTTTT. Translated: CASSQPRQGKAERKLFF.

This clone was seen more than once but under ten times. The CDR3 DNA reads TGTGCCACCAGCCCTCCAACCCGTAGTTCACCCCTCCACTTT. Amino acid sequence: CATSPPTRSSPLHF. This rearrangement joins TRBV15 to TRBJ1-6; D gene unclear. Per germline, CDR1 LNHNV and CDR2 YYDKDF (reference sequence). This CDR3 comprises 14 residues. Trimming left V 5 bases short and J 9 bases short, with 14 bases between.

V is TRBV25-1 and J is TRBJ2-7, with 10 bases matching TRBD1. The J segment lost 3 bases and the V segment lost 3 bases, leaving 5 bases of the junction unmatched. CDR1 and CDR2 (germline): MGHDK, SYGVNS. CDR3 size: 15 residues. The CDR3 region has the DNA TGTGCCAGCAGTGACCTGAGGACAGGGGGCTACGAGCAGTACTTC. Its protein is CASSDLRTGGYEQYF.

The chain recombines TRBV20-1 with TRBJ2-4, with D possibly TRBD1 on 6 matching bases. The CDR3 has 10 amino acids. CDR1 is DFQATT and CDR2 is SNEGSKA in the germline V gene (reference sequence). CDR3 sequence reads: CTGTPNIQYF. The CDR3 DNA is TGCACCGGGACACCAAACATTCAGTACTTC.

This clone was picked up a small number of times. This chain links TRBV19 with TRBJ2-5; TRBD2 aligns across 11 bases. With 4 bases clipped from V and 2 bases from J, the junction kept 3 bases outside the gene matches. The germline gives CDR1 LNHDA, CDR2 SQIVND (reference sequence). The CDR3 length is 15 residues. For the CDR3, the DNA is TGTGCCAGTAGTAGACTAGCGGGAAGGCAAGAGACCCAGTACTTC. Protein sequence: CASSRLAGRQETQYF.